This T cell receptor beta chain was observed in a study of regulatory T cells in long-lasting Graves disease. Points from the study as a whole: Public clonotype sharing was higher in persistent than newly diagnosed patients.

Arm-PCR of CDR3 regions and iRepertoire HTBI primers were used to build TCR beta libraries. TCRdb analysed the multiplex PCR reads with MiXCR anew, one entry per CDR3 protein. The sample records 420,000 or so distinct CDR3 sequences, less than 20% being singletons. The sample holds many counts of this clonotype. The antigen is unknown. Time point reported: newly diagnosed GD, antithyroid drugs for less than 3 months. Following extraction of RNA from PBMCs, that RNA was used to make the TCR library. Patients met American Thyroid Association criteria for Graves' disease. A peripheral blood sample, around 8.6 milliliters in volume, was drawn into EDTA tubes. Germline V CDR1 and CDR2: DFQATT, SNEGSKA (reference sequence). CDR3 length: 13 residues. The same data also contributed to another study, on T cells in Graves' hyperthyroidism and ophthalmopathy. That investigation notes: The TCR CDR3 was amplified in a first-round RT-PCR using the HTBI primer set.

The gene calls are TRBV20-1 and TRBJ2-7; D might be TRBD2 (5 bases). This TCR was recovered from a woman between 18 and 29 years old with Graves disease. The source was peripheral blood mononuclear cells (PBMCs), collected at new diagnosis, from a patient treated with antithyroid drugs. The CDR3 protein is CSVLAHSSYEQYF. For the CDR3, the DNA is TGCAGCGTTCTAGCACATAGCTCCTACGAGCAGTACTTC.